Shown below are 9 T cell receptor beta chains from a single sample sequenced in a study of T-cell memory formation after mild COVID-19. A single record per CDR3 protein comes from TCRdb applying MiXCR to the 5' RACE reads. Altogether fewer than 350,000 distinct CDR3 sequences are present, more than 15% being singletons, with the ten largest covering 20% to 25%. Sequenced input: PBMCs or a T cell subset sorted from them (not recorded which). The source is a man younger than 30 who had mild COVID-19 (a few samples of this study predate the infection). Cell type and time point are not known.

To note about this clonotype: This could be a read error, since a much larger clone is one nucleotide away. The V gene is TRBV7-9, the J gene TRBJ2-3, with TRBD1 as a possible D gene (7 bases). Germline lookup yields CDR1 SEHNR and CDR2 FQNEAQ (reference sequence). The CDR3 covers 14 residues. The CDR3 bases are TGTGCCAGCAGCTTTGGAGGGGGCACAGATATGCAGTATTTT. As protein: CASSFGGGTDMQYF. The whole variable domain, filled in from reference TRBV7-9 and TRBJ2-3, reads DTGVSQNPRHKITKRGQNVTFRCDPISEHNRLYWYRQTLGQGPEFLTYFQNEAQLEKSRLLSDRFSAERPKGSFSTLEIQRTEQGDSAMYLCASSFGGGTDMQYFGPGTRLTVL.

The rearrangement joins TRBV20-1 to TRBJ2-3; no clear D gene. Deletions cut 1 base from V and 0 bases from J, with 11 bases between. CDR3 length equals 15 residues. Germline V lookup: CDR1 DFQATT, CDR2 SNEGSKA (reference sequence). CDR3 nucleotide sequence: TGCAGTGCTAGAGTGTATCCATCTAGCACAGATACGCAGTATTTT. As protein: CSARVYPSSTDTQYF.

V and J are TRBV5-1 and TRBJ2-1; the match to TRBD2 covers 8 bases. The trim removed 5 bases at V and 9 bases at J, leaving 7 bases unmatched. Germline CDR1 and CDR2: SGHRS and YFSETQ. CDR3 length equals 13 residues. The CDR3 region has the DNA TGCGCCAGCAGTTCGGGACTAGTTTCTGAGCAGTTCTTC. Its translation is CASSSGLVSEQFF.

This chain uses TRBV2 with TRBJ2-7; D remains ambiguous. Germline assignment: CDR1 SNHLY and CDR2 FYNNEI. This CDR3 is 13 amino acids long. V lost 3 bases and J 3 bases, leaving 9 bases between the germline ends. The CDR3 here is CASSDVQLYEQYV. For the CDR3, the DNA is TGTGCCAGCAGTGATGTCCAACTCTACGAGCAGTACGTC.

This clonotype was counted a few times. The V gene is TRBV5-1, the J gene TRBJ1-1; tentatively, D is TRBD1 (6 bases). Deletions cut 0 bases from V and 3 bases from J, with 12 bases between. The CDR3 covers 15 residues. The germline V gene has CDR1 SGHRS and CDR2 YFSETQ. The DNA of the CDR3 is TGCGCCAGCAGCTTGGTTGGGGGCGGGGACACTGAAGCTTTCTTT. It encodes CASSLVGGGDTEAFF.

This clonotype has a count of ten or more. V usage is TRBV4-1 and J usage is TRBJ2-7, with TRBD1 identical over 7 bases. The CDR3 loop spans 14 amino acids. The germline CDR1 and CDR2 sequences are MGHRA and YSYEKL. Germline trimming cut 5 bases from V and 2 bases from J; bases unmatched to any gene: 6. CDR3 amino acids: CASSEPGQPYEQYF. CDR3 coding DNA: TGCGCCAGCAGCGAACCGGGACAGCCCTACGAGCAGTACTTC.

The V and J genes are TRBV18 and TRBJ1-4; maybe TRBD1 (5 bases). CDR3 size: 13 residues. With 3 bases removed from V and 7 bases from J, the gap between germline ends came to 9 bases. Germline V lookup: CDR1 KGHSH, CDR2 LQKENI. CDR3 sequence (DNA): TGTGCCAGCTCACCTTTGGGGGGTGAAAAACTGTTTTTT. Translated: CASSPLGGEKLFF.

This clonotype was recorded a few times. The chain is built from TRBV13 and TRBJ2-5, with no clear D. This CDR3 comprises 16 residues. The V gene lost 2 bases and the J gene lost 5 bases, with 18 bases spanning the gap. CDR1 and CDR2 (germline): PRHDT, FYEKMQ (reference sequence). The CDR3 protein is CASSLSLGGKGETQYF. The DNA for the CDR3 is TGTGCCAGCAGCTTATCCCTTGGTGGGAAAGGGGAGACCCAGTACTTC.

The genes are TRBV5-5 and TRBJ1-1; no definite D call. There are 16 residues in the CDR3. The germline V gene has CDR1 SGHKS and CDR2 YYEKEE (reference sequence). The V gene lost 1 base and the J gene lost 3 bases, with 16 bases spanning the gap. The DNA for the CDR3 is TGTGCCAGCAGCTTGAGAGATAGCGGGTTCTACACTGAAGCTTTCTTT. This codes for CASSLRDSGFYTEAFF.